This TCR beta chain was documented in a study of shared clonotypes between healthy human individuals. Between the trimmed V and J ends, which lost 11 bases and 3 bases, there was a span of 20 bases. The length of the CDR3 is 14 residues. Germline lookup yields CDR1 MNHEY and CDR2 SVGAGI. What was sequenced on ten immunoSEQ deep assay plates was unsorted PBMC DNA. Data came from immunoSEQ multiplex PCR; TCRdb stores just in-frame clones and leaves some out. The sample lists under 600,000 clones; roughly 79% were seen once. The V and J genes are TRBV6-5 and TRBJ2-7, with D perhaps TRBD1 (5 bases). The sequence was obtained from a woman in her 40s in good health. Some clones in this sample may be carry-over from other donors' samples. Sequenced material: PBMCs. The CDR3 nucleotides are TGTGCCTGCAAGAGGACACGGACCCTCTACGAGCAGTACTTC. Amino acids: CACKRTRTLYEQYF.